Below are 7 T cell receptor beta chains sequenced from a single sample in a study of post-analysis software for immune sequencing data. Their recognized antigens are unknown. Prepared TCR beta cDNA libraries contained unique molecular identifiers. TCRdb called the PCR reads again in MiXCR, with one record for every CDR3 protein. The table includes about half a million distinct CDR3 sequences, approximately 31% detected once. Study results and limitations: Five TRBV segments, including TRBV5-6, TRBV5-1 and TRBV20-1, were more frequent in patients than controls.

Sequenced material: blood. These receptors were collected from a girl aged 2 to 17 with multiple sclerosis.

This chain joins TRBV3-1 and TRBJ1-3; weak D call: TRBD1 (5 bases). Trimming cost V 3 bases and J 0 bases, with 12 bases left between them. This CDR3 is 16 amino acids long. CDR1 and CDR2 from the germline V gene are LGHDT and YNNKEL (reference sequence). The CDR3 here is CASSQVQAISGNTIYF. In nucleotides, the CDR3 is TGTGCCAGCAGCCAGGTACAGGCTATCTCTGGAAACACCATATATTTT.

The chain carries TRBV6-5 and TRBJ2-7; 13 nucleotides align to TRBD2. Germline V gene sequence: CDR1 MNHEY, CDR2 SVGAGI. J lost 0 bases, V lost 6 bases, and 8 bases had no gene match. The CDR3 sequence is 17 residues long. The CDR3 nucleotides are TGTGCCAGCAGATACACTAGCGGGGGGGCGAGCTCCTACGAGCAGTACTTC. Translating gives CASRYTSGGASSYEQYF.

In its sample, this clonotype was seen a few times. The V and J genes are TRBV25-1 and TRBJ2-1, with 8 bases fitting TRBD2. V shed 8 bases and J 6 bases; nucleotides not matched to a gene: 9. Germline loops: CDR1 MGHDK, CDR2 SYGVNS. The CDR3 length is 14 residues. The CDR3 DNA follows: TGTGCCAGCCAACCTACCGGGACTAGCAATGAGCAGTTCTTC. Its protein is CASQPTGTSNEQFF.

This clonotype occurred a few times. The chain combines TRBV27 with TRBJ2-3; 9 nucleotides align to TRBD1. With 0 bases clipped from V and 3 bases from J, the junction kept 4 bases outside the gene matches. This CDR3 comprises 16 residues. The germline V gene has CDR1 MNHEY and CDR2 SMNVEV (reference sequence). The CDR3 loop reads CASSLSNRGRTDTQYF. CDR3 DNA: TGTGCCAGCAGTTTATCCAACAGGGGGCGGACAGATACGCAGTATTTT.

V and J are TRBV7-2 and TRBJ2-4, with D possibly matching TRBD2 (6 bases). The J call may be faulty, since TRBJ2-7 better matches the DNA end. Germline CDR1 is SGHTA and CDR2 is FQGNSA. This CDR3 contains 14 residues. In DNA, the CDR3 is TGTGCCAGCCGCTGGGGGGTGAGCTCCTACGAGCAGTACTTC. Translated, it gives CASRWGVSSYEQYF.

In this sample, this clonotype turned up a few times. The chain recombines TRBV6-5 with TRBJ1-3, with 7 bases that match TRBD1. Germline assignment: CDR1 MNHEY and CDR2 SVGAGI. The CDR3 contains 14 residues. V lost 6 bases, J lost 2 bases, and 4 bases stayed unmatched. The CDR3 DNA reads as TGTGCCAGCAGCCTGGGGACAGCTGGAAACACCATATATTTT. It yields the protein CASSLGTAGNTIYF.

This clonotype was detected once. The V and J genes are TRBV21-1 and TRBJ2-5; the table calls TRBD1, which could not be checked here. TRBV21-1 is described as a pseudogene. The CDR3 contains 15 residues. Written as DNA, the CDR3 is TGTGCCAGCAGTTTCGAAAAAGGCGCACAAGAGACCCAGTACTTC. Amino acid sequence: CASSFEKGAQETQYF.